This TCR beta chain appears in the sequencing data of a study of blood T cell repertoires in COVID-19 (dated by TCRdb to 2018 to 2020). Context from the whole study: Collaborator samples came from the United States, Italy and Spain and covered acute and convalescent phases of COVID-19. Samples came from the ongoing ImmuneRACE study (first 160 participants) plus 1,254 subjects from 6 global collaborators. Where available, HLA class I and class II types were taken from metadata supplied by the sample provider and were not determined by assay-based typing. The dataset comprised deeply sampled blood TCRbeta repertoires from subjects exposed to, actively infected with, or recovered from COVID-19. The repertoires were made available in a free public database intended to serve as a resource for research on the immune response to SARS-CoV-2. The prospective study material was composed of cDNA or gDNA derived from T cells, B-cell-depleted T cells, or PBMCs. Sample metadata almost always included a de-identified subject ID, COVID-19 status, age in years and sex.

TCRbeta CDR3 regions were amplified from genomic DNA using the immunoSEQ Assay, a bias-controlled multiplex PCR. Per the source publication's procedure: The number of nucleated cells in each sample was estimated from the amplification of reference gene primers within the assay. To quantify the absolute abundance of each unique TCRbeta CDR3 rearrangement, sequence reads were collapsed and filtered. For each sample, productive Simpson clonality was calculated as the square root of Simpson's diversity index over productive rearrangements. TCRdb mirrors the immuneACCESS table, restricted to in-frame sequences. Some clones are absent from its copies; in checked studies, under half trace to an unresolved V gene, and the reason for the others is unknown. The V and J calls and clone size are taken from that table; D and trimming were inferred from the DNA. A total of more than 25,000 clones appear in this sample, 75% to 85% of them only once. The ten largest clones add up to less than 30% of the sample.

Whole blood was collected in K2EDTA tubes by collaborating institutions according to the institutions' own protocols. For TCRbeta analysis, collaborators shipped samples as frozen whole blood, isolated PBMCs, or DNA extracted from either of those sample types. The paper as a whole reports these results and caveats: How much clinical and demographic metadata was included differed by source and by participant, and the metadata was provided uncurated.

Points on this clone: There is no known antigen for this receptor. The sample holds no much larger clone one base away, and base qualities are not on file.

The sequence derives from a man between 65 and 79 years old with active COVID-19. The sample taken for sequencing was peripheral blood.

The DNA reads as follows: TGCGCCAGCAGTGTGGGACTAGCGGGAGTATCAGATACGCAGTATTTT. This gives the protein CASSVGLAGVSDTQYF. The chain is assembled from TRBV10-2 and TRBJ2-3; 14 central nucleotides agree with TRBD2. V loses 4 bases at its end and J loses 4 bases; junction bases beyond the gene matches: 4. The germline V gene provides CDR1 WSHSY and CDR2 SAAADI. Including cysteine and phenylalanine, the CDR3 has 16 amino acids. Only the CDR3 region is kept as DNA, spanning 48 bases read in frame from base 1.